The T cell receptor beta chain described here comes from a study of OX40 agonist ivuxolimab in advanced cancers. Background on the study: In this trial design, patients received ivuxolimab intravenously at 0.01 to 10 mg/kg every 2 weeks.

TCRdb keeps only in-frame clones here, not all; method: immunoSEQ multiplex PCR. The sample holds 96,000 or so clones, more than 80% seen once. Per germline, CDR1 SGHRS and CDR2 YFSETQ. The CDR3 sequence is 15 residues long. Trimming took 0 bases from V and 2 from J, leaving 10 bases between them. Study-wide results and limits: Circulating CD4+ and CD8+ T cells showed clonal expansion by week 6 at 0.1 to 3.0 mg/kg.

Regarding this clone: Its antigen is not known.

This receptor was obtained from an adult with an advanced solid tumor such as melanoma, head and neck, liver or kidney cancer. The chain combines TRBV5-1 with TRBJ2-3, with no clear D. Sequencing was performed on CD4+ or CD8+ T cells sorted from blood, taken in a trial of the OX40 agonist ivuxolimab. The CDR3 here is CASSLGLSLTDTQYF. CDR3 bases: TGCGCCAGCAGCTTGGGCCTATCCCTCACAGATACGCAGTATTTT.